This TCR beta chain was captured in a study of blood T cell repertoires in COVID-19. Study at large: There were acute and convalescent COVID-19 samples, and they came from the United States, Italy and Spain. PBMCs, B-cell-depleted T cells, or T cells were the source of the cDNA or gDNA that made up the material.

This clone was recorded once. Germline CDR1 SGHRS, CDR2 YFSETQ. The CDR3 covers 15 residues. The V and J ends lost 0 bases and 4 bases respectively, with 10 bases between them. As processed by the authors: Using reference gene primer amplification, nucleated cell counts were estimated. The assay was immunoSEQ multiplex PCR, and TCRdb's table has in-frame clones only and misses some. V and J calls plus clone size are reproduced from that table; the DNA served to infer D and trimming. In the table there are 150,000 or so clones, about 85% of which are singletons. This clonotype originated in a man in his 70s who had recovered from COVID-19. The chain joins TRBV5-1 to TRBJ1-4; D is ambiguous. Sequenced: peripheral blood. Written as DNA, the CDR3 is TGCGCCAGCAGCTTGGACACGAATCGTAATGAAAAACTGTTTTTT. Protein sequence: CASSLDTNRNEKLFF.